This T cell receptor beta chain is from a study of cytomegalovirus exposure and HLA in healthy donors. Use of 60 Vbeta and 13 Jbeta primers characterized the PCR. The method was immunoSEQ multiplex PCR; TCRdb's version includes in-frame clones alone and lacks a portion of them. The sample lists 110,000 or so clones, roughly 71% seen once, with just under 3% in the top ten. The receptor comes from a woman aged 40 to 49 in good health and CMV-seropositive. Sequencing was carried out using PBMCs.

CDR3 bases: TGTGCCAGCAGCTTAGGAGGGAACACCGGGGAGCTGTTTTTT. Its translation: CASSLGGNTGELFF. The genes are TRBV7-9 and TRBJ2-2; D call uncertain. The V gene lost 1 base and the J gene lost 1 base, with 4 bases spanning the gap. The CDR3 spans 14 residues. Per germline, CDR1 SEHNR and CDR2 FQNEAQ (reference sequence).